This is a list of T cell receptor beta chains from one sample in a study of CD8 T cells in Susac syndrome. MiXCR, applied by TCRdb to the immunoSEQ multiplex PCR reads, yields one record per CDR3 protein. The table lists approximately 53,000 distinct CDR3 sequences, 93% of them singletons. Source material: CD8+ T cells from PBMCs. The receptors originated from a human donor with multiple sclerosis. CDR3s include the opening cysteine and the closing phenylalanine or tryptophan. A D gene is named only where the DNA matches it firmly. The size of a clone is reported for some rows only, either as once, few or many, or as a class for expanded clones.

J: TRBJ1-4; D: TRBD1; V: TRBV2; size: NA; CDR3: CASSEGRWDRANEKLFF; DNA: TGTGCCAGCAGTGAAGGGCGTTGGGACAGGGCTAATGAAAAACTGTTTTTT
J: TRBJ2-2; D: NA; V: TRBV7-2; size: NA; CDR3: CASSRGTEGYTGELFF; DNA: TGTGCCAGCAGCCGCGGCACGGAGGGGTACACCGGGGAGCTGTTTTTT
J: TRBJ2-2; D: TRBD1; V: TRBV7-9; size: NA; CDR3: CASSSLMGQINTGELFF; DNA: TGTGCCAGCAGCTCACTAATGGGACAGATAAACACCGGGGAGCTGTTTTTT
J: TRBJ1-1; D: NA; V: TRBV15; size: NA; CDR3: CATSLRSPQAPPEAFF; DNA: TGTGCCACCAGCCTAAGAAGTCCGCAGGCCCCACCGGAGGCTTTCTTT
J: TRBJ2-1; D: NA; V: TRBV14; size: NA; CDR3: CASSSYNEQFF; DNA: TGTGCCAGCAGTAGCTACAATGAGCAGTTCTTC
J: TRBJ2-7; D: NA; V: TRBV3-1; size: NA; CDR3: CASSQDLGGYEQYF; DNA: TGTGCCAGCAGCCAAGACTTGGGCGGGTACGAGCAGTACTTC
J: TRBJ2-3; D: TRBD1; V: TRBV20-1; size: NA; CDR3: CSARGTGGNTQYF; DNA: TGCAGTGCTAGGGGGACAGGGGGCAATACGCAGTATTTT
J: TRBJ2-2; D: TRBD2; V: TRBV27; size: NA; CDR3: CASSLLVSGGRGTGELFF; DNA: TGTGCCAGCAGTTTATTAGTGAGCGGGGGAAGGGGCACCGGGGAGCTGTTTTTT
J: TRBJ2-2; D: NA; V: TRBV5-1; size: NA; CDR3: CASSSPTGEDTGELFF; DNA: TGCGCCAGCAGCTCCCCAACAGGGGAGGACACCGGGGAGCTGTTTTTT
J: TRBJ1-5; D: NA; V: TRBV12-3/TRBV12-4; size: NA; CDR3: CASSLGPGLPQHF; DNA: TGTGCCAGCAGTTTGGGGCCGGGTCTGCCCCAGCATTTT
J: TRBJ2-3; D: TRBD2; V: TRBV7-9; size: NA; CDR3: CASSDIAGLSGDTQYF; DNA: TGTGCCAGCAGCGATATAGCGGGGCTGTCGGGAGATACGCAGTATTTT
J: TRBJ2-7; D: NA; V: TRBV7-6; size: NA; CDR3: CASSYQTEYLRWQYF; DNA: TGTGCCAGCAGCTACCAGACAGAATACCTACGGTGGCAGTACTTC
J: TRBJ2-5; D: NA; V: TRBV27; size: once; CDR3: CASRATGALETQYF; DNA: TGTGCCAGCAGAGCGACAGGTGCACTAGAGACCCAGTACTTC
J: TRBJ1-1; D: TRBD1; V: TRBV29-1; size: NA; CDR3: CSVEDPRQGVFTEAFF; DNA: TGCAGCGTTGAAGATCCCCGACAGGGGGTTTTCACTGAAGCTTTCTTT
J: TRBJ1-2; D: NA; V: TRBV10-3; size: NA; CDR3: CAISEGPWTGAISGYTF; DNA: TGTGCCATCAGTGAAGGCCCATGGACGGGGGCGATAAGTGGCTACACCTTC
J: TRBJ1-5; D: NA; V: TRBV28; size: NA; CDR3: CASNLLTEVNQPQHF; DNA: TGTGCCAGCAACCTCTTGACAGAGGTGAATCAGCCCCAGCATTTT
J: TRBJ2-7; D: TRBD2; V: TRBV5-1; size: NA; CDR3: CASSLFGGGWEQYF; DNA: TGCGCCAGCAGCCTATTCGGCGGGGGTTGGGAGCAGTACTTC
J: TRBJ2-4; D: NA; V: TRBV2; size: NA; CDR3: CASKGEDIQYF; DNA: TGTGCCAGCAAGGGTGAGGACATTCAGTACTTC
J: TRBJ2-7; D: NA; V: TRBV7-9; size: NA; CDR3: CASTAWERSYEQYF; DNA: TGTGCCAGCACCGCCTGGGAGAGGTCCTACGAGCAGTACTTC
J: TRBJ2-3; D: TRBD1; V: TRBV13; size: NA; CDR3: CASSSPSDRFVIWTDTQYF; DNA: TGTGCCAGCAGCTCCCCATCGGACAGGTTCGTAATTTGGACAGATACGCAGTATTTT
J: TRBJ2-5; D: NA; V: TRBV6-6; size: NA; CDR3: CASSFMETQYF; DNA: TGTGCCAGCAGTTTCATGGAGACCCAGTACTTC
J: TRBJ1-1; D: NA; V: TRBV10-3; size: NA; CDR3: CVAGMNTEAFF; DNA: TGTGTCGCTGGAATGAACACTGAAGCTTTCTTT
J: TRBJ2-7; D: TRBD1; V: TRBV28; size: NA; CDR3: CASSLRGTGAYEQYF; DNA: TGTGCCAGCAGTTTACGAGGGACAGGCGCCTACGAGCAGTACTTC
J: TRBJ2-7; D: NA; V: TRBV7-8; size: once; CDR3: CASSPSAGPTYEQYF; DNA: TGTGCCAGCAGCCCGTCAGCTGGGCCTACCTACGAGCAGTACTTC
J: TRBJ2-1; D: NA; V: TRBV27; size: NA; CDR3: CASSPGGGGAGNEQFF; DNA: TGTGCCAGCAGCCCAGGGGGCGGGGGGGCCGGGAATGAGCAGTTCTTC
J: TRBJ2-3; D: NA; V: TRBV6-4; size: NA; CDR3: CASSDKGGGFNTQYF; DNA: TGTGCCAGCAGTGACAAGGGGGGGGGCTTTAATACGCAGTATTTT
J: TRBJ1-2; D: NA; V: TRBV3-1; size: NA; CDR3: CASSQDGSGASYGYTF; DNA: TGTGCCAGCAGCCAAGATGGGTCAGGGGCGTCCTATGGCTACACCTTC
J: TRBJ1-2; D: NA; V: TRBV15; size: NA; CDR3: CATSRDRDIYGYTF; DNA: TGTGCCACCAGCAGAGATCGGGACATCTATGGCTACACCTTC
J: TRBJ1-4; D: TRBD1; V: TRBV7-8; size: NA; CDR3: CASSQKDRLNEKLFF; DNA: TGTGCCAGCAGCCAAAAGGACAGGTTGAATGAAAAACTGTTTTTT
J: TRBJ1-1; D: TRBD1; V: TRBV27; size: NA; CDR3: CASSLLGTGGLTEAFF; DNA: TGTGCCAGCAGTTTATTGGGGACAGGGGGATTGACTGAAGCTTTCTTT
J: TRBJ2-2; D: NA; V: TRBV9; size: NA; CDR3: CASSARGARPGELFF; DNA: TGTGCCAGCAGCGCCCGGGGGGCTCGACCCGGGGAGCTGTTTTTT